The clone carrying this TCR beta chain showed up many times. V was pared by 3 bases and J by 8 bases, with 10 bases between. Germline V gives CDR1 SGHTA, CDR2 FQGNSA. This CDR3 region has 12 residues. The source material, RNA transcripts, was used to amplify TCR beta CDR3 regions. Researchers ran a first-round RT-PCR on the TCR CDR3 using the HTBI primer set. Each CDR3 protein is one row after TCRdb ran MiXCR on the multiplex PCR reads. Of nearly 750,000 distinct CDR3 sequences listed, around a third were seen once; the top ten hold around 30%. The data belong to a study of T cells in Graves' hyperthyroidism and ophthalmopathy.

Sequenced material: blood. The sequence came from a middle-aged woman with Graves' hyperthyroidism. J is TRBJ1-2 and V is TRBV7-2; a weak D match, TRBD1 (5 bases). Here the CDR3 DNA reads TGTGCCAGCAGCTTTCAGGGAGGCGGCTACACCTTC. Translation: CASSFQGGGYTF.